The 2 T cell receptor beta chains below were found in one sample sequenced in a study of T cells in localized non-small cell lung cancer. The protocol was immunoSEQ multiplex PCR, while the TCRdb copy is restricted to in-frame clones and leaves out a portion. The sample records roughly 30,000 clones, about 88% being singletons. Material: peripheral blood, obtained before any cancer treatment. Receptors originate from a woman aged 35-75 years with stage I lung adenocarcinoma.

The rearrangement joins TRBV10-2 to TRBJ1-5; D gene unclear. Trimming shortened V by 7 bases and J by 0 bases, and 16 bases separated the two germline ends. Germline CDR1 WSHSY, CDR2 SAAADI. CDR3 length equals 16 residues. The CDR3 protein is CASKLAGSGSNQPQHF. Written as DNA, the CDR3 is TGCGCCAGCAAACTTGCAGGTTCCGGTAGCAATCAGCCCCAGCATTTT.

The chain links TRBV6-6 to TRBJ1-3; TRBD1 aligns across 7 bases. This CDR3 has 16 amino acids. V lost 0 bases, J lost 4 bases, and 6 bases stayed unmatched. Germline values: CDR1 MNHNY, CDR2 SVGAGI (reference sequence). CDR3 nucleotides: TGTGCCAGCAGTTACTCGGGGCAGGGGGGAGGAAACACCATATATTTT. Translated: CASSYSGQGGGNTIYF.